This note documents a single TCR beta chain sequence. Antigen specificity is unknown. Exclusion criteria comprised other autoimmune diseases, uncontrolled infections, pregnancy or lactation in patients. Diagnosis relied on clinical symptoms, serum thyroxine, TRAb, thyroid ultrasound and orbital computed tomography. This entry belongs to a study of Graves' ophthalmopathy and Graves' hyperthyroidism. The study, taken as a whole, reports: Most thyroid-expanded clonotypes exceeding 0.001 frequency were also found in blood.

Scientists amplified the TCR beta CDR3 regions from RNA transcripts. An opening RT-PCR round employed HTBI primers and preceded a second-round multiplex PCR. TCRdb called the multiplex PCR reads again in MiXCR, with one record for every CDR3 protein. The sample consists of 1 million to 1.3 million distinct CDR3 sequences, 36% of them appearing once. The V end lost 3 bases, the J end lost 0 bases, and 11 bases lay between the germline ends. Germline V gene data show CDR1 as SEHNR and CDR2 as FQNEAQ (reference sequence). The CDR3 is made up of 16 amino acids. The V gene is TRBV7-9, the J gene TRBJ1-4; TRBD1 is a possible D gene (6 bases). Specimen: peripheral blood or thyroid tissue (not recorded which). This clonotype originated in an adult man with Graves' hyperthyroidism. CDR3 in DNA: TGTGCCAGCAGCTTGGGAACAGGGACAACTAATGAAAAACTGTTTTTT. It codes for CASSLGTGTTNEKLFF.